This T cell receptor (beta chain) was found in a study of cytomegalovirus exposure and HLA in healthy donors. General observations from the study: An analysis that was carried out later associated 15,000 to 20,000 TCR beta sequences with HLA alleles at 0.05 false discovery rate.

As for this clone: Its antigen is as yet unknown.

PCR used 60 Vbeta primers and 13 Jbeta primers. Clones were sequenced by immunoSEQ multiplex PCR, and TCRdb holds only the in-frame ones, with some missing. The sample lists tens of thousands of clones, roughly 67% occurring once. The TCR was taken from a man aged 50-60 years in good health and CMV-seronegative. Sequencing was done on a sample of PBMCs.

CDR3 amino acids: CSSSGGGYTEAFF. For the CDR3, the DNA is TGCAGCTCCTCGGGCGGAGGGTACACTGAAGCTTTCTTT. V gene TRBV29-1 combines with J gene TRBJ1-1; no reliable D call. This CDR3 is 13 amino acids long. V was trimmed by 8 bases and J by 3 bases, leaving 16 bases between them. CDR1 and CDR2 from the germline V gene are SQVTM and ANQGSEA.